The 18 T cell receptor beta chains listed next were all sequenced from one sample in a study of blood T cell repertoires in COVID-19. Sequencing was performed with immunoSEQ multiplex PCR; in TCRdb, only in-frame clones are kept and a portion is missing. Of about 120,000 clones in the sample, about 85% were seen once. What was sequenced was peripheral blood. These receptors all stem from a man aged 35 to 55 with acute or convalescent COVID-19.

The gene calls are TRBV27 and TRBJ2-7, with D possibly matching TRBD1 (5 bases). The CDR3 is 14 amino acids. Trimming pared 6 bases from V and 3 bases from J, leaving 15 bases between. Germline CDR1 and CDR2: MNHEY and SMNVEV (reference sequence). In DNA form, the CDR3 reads TGTGCCAGCAGCTCGAAGAAGGGGCTCTACGAGCAGTACTTC. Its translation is CASSSKKGLYEQYF.

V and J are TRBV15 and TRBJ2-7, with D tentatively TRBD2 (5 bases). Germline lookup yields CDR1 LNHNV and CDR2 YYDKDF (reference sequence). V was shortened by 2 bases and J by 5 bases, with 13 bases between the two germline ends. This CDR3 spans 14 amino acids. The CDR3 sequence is CATSRPGELDEQYF. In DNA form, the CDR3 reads TGTGCCACCAGCAGACCTGGCGAACTAGACGAGCAGTACTTC.

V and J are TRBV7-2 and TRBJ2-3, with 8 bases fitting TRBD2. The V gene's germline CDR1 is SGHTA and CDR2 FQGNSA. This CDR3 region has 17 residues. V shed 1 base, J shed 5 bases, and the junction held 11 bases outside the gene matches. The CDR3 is CASSLGGSRGGRDTQYF. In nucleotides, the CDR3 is TGTGCCAGCAGCTTAGGTGGTTCCCGGGGGGGCAGAGATACGCAGTATTTT. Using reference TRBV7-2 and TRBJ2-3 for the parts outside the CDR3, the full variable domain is GAGVSQSPSNKVTEKGKDVELRCDPISGHTALYWYRQSLGQGLEFLIYFQGNSAPDKSGLPSDRFSAERTGGSVSTLTIQRTQQEDSAVYLCASSLGGSRGGRDTQYFGPGTRLTVL.

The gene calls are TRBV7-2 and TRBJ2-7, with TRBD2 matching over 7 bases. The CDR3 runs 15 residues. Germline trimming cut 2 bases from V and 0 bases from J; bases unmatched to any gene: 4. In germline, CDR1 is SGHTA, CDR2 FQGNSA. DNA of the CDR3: TGTGCCAGCAGCTTACGGGGGGAGAGCTCCTACGAGCAGTACTTC. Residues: CASSLRGESSYEQYF.

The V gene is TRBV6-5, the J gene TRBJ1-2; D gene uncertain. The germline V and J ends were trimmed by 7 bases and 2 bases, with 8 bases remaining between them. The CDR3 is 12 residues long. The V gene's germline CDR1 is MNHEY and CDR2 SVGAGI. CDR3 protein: CASITGNYGYTF. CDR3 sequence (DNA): TGTGCCAGCATCACCGGGAACTATGGCTACACCTTC.

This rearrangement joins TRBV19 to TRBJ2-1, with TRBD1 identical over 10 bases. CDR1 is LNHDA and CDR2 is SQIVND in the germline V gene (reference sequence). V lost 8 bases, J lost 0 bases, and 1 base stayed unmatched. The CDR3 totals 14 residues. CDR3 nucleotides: TGTGCCAGTGGGACAGGGGCCTCCTACAATGAGCAGTTCTTC. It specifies CASGTGASYNEQFF.

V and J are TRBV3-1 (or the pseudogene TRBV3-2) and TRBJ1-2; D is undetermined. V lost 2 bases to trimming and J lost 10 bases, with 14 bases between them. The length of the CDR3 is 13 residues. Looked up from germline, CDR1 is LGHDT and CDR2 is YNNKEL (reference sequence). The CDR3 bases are TGTGCCAGCAGCCAAAACACCGGGTCTGACTACACCTTC. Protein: CASSQNTGSDYTF.

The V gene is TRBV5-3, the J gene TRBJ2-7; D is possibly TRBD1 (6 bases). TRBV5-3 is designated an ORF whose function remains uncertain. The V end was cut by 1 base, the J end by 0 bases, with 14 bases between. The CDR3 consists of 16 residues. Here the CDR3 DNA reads TGTGCCAGAAGCTTGAAGCCCCAGGGGAGCTCCTACGAGCAGTACTTC. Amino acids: CARSLKPQGSSYEQYF.

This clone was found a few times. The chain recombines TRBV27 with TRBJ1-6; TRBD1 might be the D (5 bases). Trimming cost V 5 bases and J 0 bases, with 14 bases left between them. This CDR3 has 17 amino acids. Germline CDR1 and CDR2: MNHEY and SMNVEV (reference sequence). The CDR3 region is CASSPRQMSSYNSPLHF. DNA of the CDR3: TGTGCCAGCAGTCCAAGACAGATGAGCTCCTATAATTCACCCCTCCACTTT.

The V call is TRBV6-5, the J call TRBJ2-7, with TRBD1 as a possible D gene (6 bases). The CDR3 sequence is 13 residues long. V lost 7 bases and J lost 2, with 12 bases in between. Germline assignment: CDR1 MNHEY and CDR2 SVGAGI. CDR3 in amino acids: CASTQGMAYEQYF. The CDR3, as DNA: TGTGCCAGCACCCAGGGGATGGCCTACGAGCAGTACTTC.

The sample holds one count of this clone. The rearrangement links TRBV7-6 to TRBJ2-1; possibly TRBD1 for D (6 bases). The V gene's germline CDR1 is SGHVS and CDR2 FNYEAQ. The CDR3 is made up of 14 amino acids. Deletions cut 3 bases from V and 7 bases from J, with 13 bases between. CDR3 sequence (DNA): TGTGCCAGCAGCTTCCCAGGGGCGATTAATGAGCAGTTCTTC. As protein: CASSFPGAINEQFF.

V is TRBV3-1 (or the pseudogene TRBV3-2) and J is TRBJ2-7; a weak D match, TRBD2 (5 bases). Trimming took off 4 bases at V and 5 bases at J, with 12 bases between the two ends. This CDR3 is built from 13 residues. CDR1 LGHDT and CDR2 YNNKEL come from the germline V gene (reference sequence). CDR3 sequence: CASSPGIVHEQYF. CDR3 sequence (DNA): TGTGCCAGCAGCCCCGGGATTGTGCACGAGCAGTACTTC.

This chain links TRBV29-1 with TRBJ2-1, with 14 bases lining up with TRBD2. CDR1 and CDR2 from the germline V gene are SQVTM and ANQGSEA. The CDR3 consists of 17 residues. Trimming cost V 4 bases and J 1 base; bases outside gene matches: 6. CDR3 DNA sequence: TGCAGCGTTGTGACTAGCGGGGGGGCCGGGTCCTACAATGAGCAGTTCTTC. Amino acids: CSVVTSGGAGSYNEQFF.

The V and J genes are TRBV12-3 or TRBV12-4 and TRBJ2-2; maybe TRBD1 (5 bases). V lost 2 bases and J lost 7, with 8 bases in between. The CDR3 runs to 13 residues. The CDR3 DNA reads TGTGCCAGCAGTTTAATAAGGGGCGGGGAGCTGTTTTTT. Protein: CASSLIRGGELFF.

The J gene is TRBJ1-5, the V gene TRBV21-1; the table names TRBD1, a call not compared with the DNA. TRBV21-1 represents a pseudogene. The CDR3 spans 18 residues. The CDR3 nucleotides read TGTGCCAGCACCACCGGGACAGGGGTTGATTGGGACAATCAGCCCCAGCATTTT. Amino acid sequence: CASTTGTGVDWDNQPQHF.

DNA for the CDR3: TGTGCCAGCAGCTTATCCTCTAGCGGGAACTCCTACGAGCAGTACTTC. It codes for CASSLSSSGNSYEQYF. This chain links TRBV7-2 with TRBJ2-7; 9 positions agree with TRBD2. The ends lost 2 bases at V and 0 bases at J; junction bases unmatched: 5. Per germline, CDR1 SGHTA and CDR2 FQGNSA. The CDR3 is made up of 16 amino acids.

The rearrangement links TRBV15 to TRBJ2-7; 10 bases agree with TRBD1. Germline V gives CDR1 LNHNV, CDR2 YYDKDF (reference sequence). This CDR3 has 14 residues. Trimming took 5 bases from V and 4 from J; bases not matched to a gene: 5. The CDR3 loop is CATSVPGQGYEQYF. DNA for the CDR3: TGTGCCACCAGCGTTCCGGGACAGGGGTACGAGCAGTACTTC.

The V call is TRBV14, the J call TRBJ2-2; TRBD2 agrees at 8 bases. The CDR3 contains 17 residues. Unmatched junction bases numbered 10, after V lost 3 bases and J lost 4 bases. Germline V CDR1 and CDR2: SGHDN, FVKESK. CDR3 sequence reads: CASSQDYSGAGTGELFF. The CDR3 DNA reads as TGTGCCAGCAGCCAGGACTATAGCGGGGCTGGCACCGGGGAGCTGTTTTTT.